A selection of T cell receptor beta chains follows, all from one sample in a study of cytomegalovirus exposure and HLA in healthy donors. TCRdb's copy holds only in-frame clones and misses some; the assay was immunoSEQ multiplex PCR. The sample lists tens of thousands of clones; around 73% were seen once. Sequenced sample: PBMCs. These receptors all come from a woman aged 40 to 55 in good health and CMV-seropositive. CDR3s include the opening cysteine and the closing phenylalanine or tryptophan. D genes are given only for firm matches. Only some rows state a clone size, as once, few, many or a class for expanded clones.

v_call	d_call	j_call	clone_size	cdr3_aa	cdr3_nt
TRBV7-9	TRBD1	TRBJ1-2	-	CASSLGQGIDYGYTF	TGTGCCAGCAGCTTGGGACAGGGGATTGACTATGGCTACACCTTC
TRBV5-1	-	TRBJ2-7	-	CASSTRDNAFEQYF	TGCGCCAGCAGCACCCGGGACAATGCCTTCGAGCAGTACTTC
TRBV7-3	-	TRBJ1-1	few	CASSLSRSGTEAFF	TGTGCCAGCAGCTTAAGTCGTTCAGGCACTGAAGCTTTCTTT
TRBV28	TRBD1	TRBJ1-6	-	CASSPWTGTGYNSPLHF	TGTGCCAGCAGTCCCTGGACCGGGACAGGGTATAATTCACCCCTCCACTTT
TRBV6-1	-	TRBJ1-5	-	CASSESGFAGAVIYSNQPQHF	TGTGCCAGCAGTGAATCCGGTTTTGCAGGGGCCGTAATCTATAGCAATCAGCCCCAGCATTTT
TRBV28	TRBD2	TRBJ2-7	-	CASSYTVWRGNYEQYF	TGTGCCAGCAGCTATACTGTCTGGCGGGGGAACTACGAGCAGTACTTC
TRBV28	TRBD1	TRBJ2-1	-	CASSLPGQESYNEQFF	TGTGCCAGCAGTTTACCCGGACAGGAATCTTACAATGAGCAGTTCTTC
TRBV28	-	TRBJ1-1	few	CASSPQVEAFF	TGTGCCAGCAGTCCCCAGGTAGAAGCTTTCTTT
TRBV29-1	-	TRBJ2-3	-	CSVAPGSETDTQYF	TGCAGCGTTGCCCCGGGGAGTGAGACAGATACGCAGTATTTT
TRBV5-1	TRBD1	TRBJ2-3	-	CASSLAGGQGRDTQYF	TGCGCCAGCAGCTTGGCAGGCGGACAGGGGAGGGATACGCAGTATTTT
TRBV7-2	-	TRBJ1-5	few	CASSQDSNQPQHF	TGTGCCAGCAGCCAGGATAGCAATCAGCCCCAGCATTTT
TRBV2	-	TRBJ1-1	-	CASSEGMGRNEAFF	TGTGCCAGCAGTGAAGGGATGGGGCGGAATGAAGCTTTCTTT
TRBV5-6	-	TRBJ1-1	-	CASSLEGTRVVRDEAFF	TGTGCCAGCAGCTTAGAGGGAACTCGGGTTGTTAGGGATGAAGCTTTCTTT
TRBV11-1	TRBD2	TRBJ2-5	-	CASSLDLGGVQETQYF	TGTGCCAGCAGCTTAGATCTGGGGGGGGTACAAGAGACCCAGTACTTC
TRBV27	TRBD1	TRBJ2-7	-	CASSSGTGGVEQYF	TGTGCCAGCAGCTCCGGGACAGGGGGGGTCGAGCAGTACTTC
TRBV4-1	-	TRBJ1-4	-	CASSQVEVATNEKLFF	TGCGCCAGCAGCCAAGTAGAGGTAGCAACTAATGAAAAACTGTTTTTT
TRBV2	-	TRBJ2-7	-	CASSEVAGDEQYF	TGTGCCAGCAGTGAAGTGGCAGGGGACGAGCAGTACTTC
TRBV28	-	TRBJ1-3	few	CASSSEGLYRNTIYF	TGTGCCAGCAGTTCTGAGGGATTGTATAGAAACACCATATATTTT
TRBV7-9	-	TRBJ2-7	-	CASSLAGEQYF	TGTGCCAGCAGCTTAGCCGGCGAGCAGTACTTC
TRBV6-5	-	TRBJ1-3	-	CASSYGDSGNTIYF	TGTGCCAGCAGCTACGGAGACTCTGGAAACACCATATATTTT
TRBV30	-	TRBJ1-1	-	CAWGTRRGWNTEAFF	TGTGCCTGGGGAACTAGAAGGGGGTGGAACACTGAAGCTTTCTTT
TRBV28	-	TRBJ1-4	once	CASSQTGYGEKLFF	TGTGCCAGCAGCCAGACGGGGTACGGAGAAAAACTGTTTTTT
TRBV5-1	-	TRBJ2-2	-	CASSLIFDGGNTGELFF	TGCGCCAGCAGCTTGATATTTGACGGGGGGAACACCGGGGAGCTGTTTTTT
TRBV7-2	-	TRBJ2-6	-	CASSLTAGANVLTF	TGTGCCAGCAGCCTGACAGCTGGGGCCAACGTCCTGACTTTC
TRBV23-1	-	TRBJ2-7	once	CASSLKTVYEQYF	TGCGCCAGCAGTTTAAAGACAGTCTACGAGCAGTACTTC
TRBV5-6	-	TRBJ2-1	few	CASSSGDRGRNEQFF	TGTGCCAGCAGCTCGGGGGATCGGGGTCGGAATGAGCAGTTCTTC
TRBV7-2	TRBD2	TRBJ2-5	-	CASSLVLAGVGETQYF	TGTGCCAGCAGCTTAGTACTAGCGGGGGTGGGGGAGACCCAGTACTTC
TRBV9	-	TRBJ1-5	-	CASSAGISNQPQHF	TGTGCCAGCAGCGCAGGAATTAGCAATCAGCCCCAGCATTTT
TRBV6-4	-	TRBJ2-3	-	CASSGSSENTQYF	TGTGCCAGCTCGGGATCGTCAGAAAATACGCAGTATTTT
TRBV30	TRBD2	TRBJ2-3	-	CAWTSGAQGTQYF	TGTGCCTGGACTAGCGGGGCTCAGGGGACGCAGTATTTT
TRBV19	TRBD1	TRBJ2-2	-	CASSYHRGVNTGELFF	TGTGCCAGTAGTTACCACAGGGGAGTGAACACCGGGGAGCTGTTTTTT
TRBV10-1	TRBD2	TRBJ2-1	-	CASSSPDTTAGANEQFF	TGCGCCAGCAGTTCGCCGGACACCACAGCGGGGGCTAATGAGCAGTTCTTC
TRBV30	TRBD1	TRBJ1-5	-	CAWSVNGQGVLLNQPQHF	TGTGCCTGGAGCGTTAATGGGCAGGGGGTGCTCCTCAATCAGCCCCAGCATTTT
TRBV5-1	-	TRBJ1-1	-	CASSLTGTLGNTEAFF	TGCGCCAGCAGCCTGACCGGGACTCTGGGGAACACTGAAGCTTTCTTT
TRBV27	TRBD1	TRBJ2-5	-	CASSGVTGGVETQYF	TGTGCCAGCAGTGGGGTGACAGGGGGCGTTGAGACCCAGTACTTC
TRBV6-6	TRBD1	TRBJ1-4	-	CASSAGTAYEKLFF	TGTGCCAGCAGTGCCGGGACAGCATATGAAAAACTGTTTTTT
TRBV5-1	-	TRBJ1-2	-	CASSLRANYGYTF	TGCGCCAGCAGCCTCAGGGCTAACTATGGCTACACCTTC
TRBV28	-	TRBJ1-6	-	CASRGGSYNSPLHF	TGTGCCAGCAGGGGAGGCTCCTATAATTCACCCCTCCACTTT
TRBV5-6	TRBD1	TRBJ2-6	-	CASGIHRGGRANVLTF	TGTGCCAGCGGGATCCACAGGGGTGGAAGGGCCAACGTCCTGACTTTC
TRBV28	-	TRBJ2-7	-	CASSLNTGSHEQYF	TGTGCCAGCAGTTTAAACACAGGGTCCCACGAGCAGTACTTC
TRBV5-6	-	TRBJ1-6	-	CASSLGGARSPLHF	TGTGCCAGCAGCTTAGGCGGGGCGCGGTCACCCCTCCACTTT
TRBV6-4	TRBD1	TRBJ1-2	few	CASSVERQGNYGYTF	TGTGCCAGCAGTGTCGAAAGACAGGGCAACTATGGCTACACCTTC
TRBV5-1	-	TRBJ2-7	-	CASLPRGPSEQYF	TGCGCCAGCCTACCTAGGGGTCCCAGCGAGCAGTACTTC
TRBV5-6	-	TRBJ1-4	-	CASSITGTQGEKLFF	TGTGCCAGCAGCATAACAGGGACCCAGGGGGAAAAACTGTTTTTT
TRBV27	TRBD1	TRBJ1-1	-	CASGRTGVGTEAFF	TGTGCCAGCGGCAGGACAGGGGTGGGCACTGAAGCTTTCTTT
TRBV10-3	-	TRBJ1-3	-	CAVLGRGRNTIYF	TGTGCCGTCTTAGGCAGGGGTAGAAACACCATATATTTT
TRBV6-6	TRBD1	TRBJ2-3	-	CASSYPAQGATDTQYF	TGTGCCAGCAGTTACCCAGCACAGGGGGCGACAGATACGCAGTATTTT